This TCR beta chain appears in the sequencing data of a study of Graves' ophthalmopathy and Graves' hyperthyroidism. General observations from the study: A majority of expanded thyroid clonotypes exceeding 0.001 frequency were likewise present in blood.

At least ten counts were recorded for this clonotype. The antigen is unknown. The authors amplified TCR beta CDR3 regions from RNA transcripts. After a first-round RT-PCR with HTBI primers, a second-round multiplex PCR was run. Using its own MiXCR run on the multiplex PCR reads, TCRdb lists one record per CDR3 protein. Of about 1.2 million distinct CDR3 sequences listed, less than 45% were seen once; the top ten hold over 8.5%. New diagnoses, under 2 months' duration, and ages 18 to 65 characterized the hyperthyroidism patients. Exclusion criteria comprised other autoimmune diseases, uncontrolled infections, pregnancy or lactation in patients. V lost 3 bases to trimming and J lost 0 bases, with 12 bases between them. Germline V lookup: CDR1 SNHLY, CDR2 FYNNEI. This CDR3 has 15 residues.

The chain joins TRBV2 to TRBJ2-7; D unclear. This clonotype was obtained from an adult man with Graves' hyperthyroidism. Material: peripheral blood or thyroid tissue (not recorded which). DNA for the CDR3: TGTGCCAGCAGTGACGGCGGAAAGAGCTCCTACGAGCAGTACTTC. This translates into CASSDGGKSSYEQYF.